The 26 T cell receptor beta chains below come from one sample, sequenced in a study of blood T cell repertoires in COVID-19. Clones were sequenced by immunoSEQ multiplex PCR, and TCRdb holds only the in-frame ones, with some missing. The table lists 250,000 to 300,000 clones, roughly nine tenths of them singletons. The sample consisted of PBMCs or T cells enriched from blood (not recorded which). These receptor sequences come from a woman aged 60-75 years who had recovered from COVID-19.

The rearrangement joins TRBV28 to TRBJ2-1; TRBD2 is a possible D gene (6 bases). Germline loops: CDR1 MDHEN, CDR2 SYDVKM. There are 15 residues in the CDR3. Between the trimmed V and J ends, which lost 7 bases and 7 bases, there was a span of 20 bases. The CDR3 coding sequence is TGTGCCAGCATTTGGGGAGCCGGGACTGGTAATGAGCAGTTCTTC. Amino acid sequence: CASIWGAGTGNEQFF.

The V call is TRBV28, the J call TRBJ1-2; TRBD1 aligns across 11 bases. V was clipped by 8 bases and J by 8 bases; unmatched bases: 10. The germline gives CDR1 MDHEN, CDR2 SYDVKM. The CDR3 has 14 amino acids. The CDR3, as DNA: TGTGCCAGCCGAACGGGACAGGGGGGACGAGGCTACACCTTC. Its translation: CASRTGQGGRGYTF.

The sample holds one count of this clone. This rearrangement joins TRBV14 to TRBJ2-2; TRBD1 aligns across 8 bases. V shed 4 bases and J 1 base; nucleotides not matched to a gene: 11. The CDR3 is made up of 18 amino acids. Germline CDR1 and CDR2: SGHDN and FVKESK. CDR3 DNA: TGTGCCAGCAGCCCTTTCGAGGGCGGACAGGGGAACACCGGGGAGCTGTTTTTT. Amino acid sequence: CASSPFEGGQGNTGELFF.

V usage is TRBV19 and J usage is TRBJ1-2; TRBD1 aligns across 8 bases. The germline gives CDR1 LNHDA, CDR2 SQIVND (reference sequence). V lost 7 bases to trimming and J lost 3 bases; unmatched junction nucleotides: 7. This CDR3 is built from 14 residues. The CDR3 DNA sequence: TGTGCCAGTATCGCGACAGGGGAGTACTATGGCTACACCTTC. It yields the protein CASIATGEYYGYTF. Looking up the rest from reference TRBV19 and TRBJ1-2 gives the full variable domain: DGGITQSPKYLFRKEGQNVTLSCEQNLNHDAMYWYRQDPGQGLRLIYYSQIVNDFQKGDIAEGYSVSREKKESFPLTVTSAQKNPTAFYLCASIATGEYYGYTFGSGTRLTVV.

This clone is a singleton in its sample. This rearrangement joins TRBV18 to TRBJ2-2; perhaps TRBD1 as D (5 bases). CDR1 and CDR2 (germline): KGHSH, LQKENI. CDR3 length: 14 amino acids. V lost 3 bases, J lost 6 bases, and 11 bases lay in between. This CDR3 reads CASSPNQGSGELFF. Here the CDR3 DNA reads TGTGCCAGCTCACCGAACCAGGGTTCCGGGGAGCTGTTTTTT.

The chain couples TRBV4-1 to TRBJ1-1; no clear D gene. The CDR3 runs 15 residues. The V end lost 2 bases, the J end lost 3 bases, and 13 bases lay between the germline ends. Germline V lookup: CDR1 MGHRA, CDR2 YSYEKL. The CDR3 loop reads CASSQIPEADTEAFF. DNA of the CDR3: TGCGCCAGCAGCCAAATCCCAGAGGCTGACACTGAAGCTTTCTTT.

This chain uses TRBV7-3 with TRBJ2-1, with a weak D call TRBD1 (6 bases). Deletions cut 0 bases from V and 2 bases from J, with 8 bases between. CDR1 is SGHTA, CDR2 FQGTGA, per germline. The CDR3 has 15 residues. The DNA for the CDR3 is TGTGCCAGCAGCTTAACAGGACAGACCTACAATGAGCAGTTCTTC. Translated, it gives CASSLTGQTYNEQFF.

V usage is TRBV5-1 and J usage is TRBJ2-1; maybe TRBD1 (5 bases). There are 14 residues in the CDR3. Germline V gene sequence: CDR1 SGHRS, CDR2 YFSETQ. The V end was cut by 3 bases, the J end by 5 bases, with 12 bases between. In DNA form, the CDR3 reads TGCGCCAGCAGCTCCGGTAGGGGCAACAATGAGCAGTTCTTC. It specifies CASSSGRGNNEQFF.

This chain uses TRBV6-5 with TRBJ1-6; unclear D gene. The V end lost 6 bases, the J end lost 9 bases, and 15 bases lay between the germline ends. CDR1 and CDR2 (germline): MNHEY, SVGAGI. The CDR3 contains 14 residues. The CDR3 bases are TGTGCCAGCAGAGCCGGGAAAGGGCCTTCACCCCTCCACTTT. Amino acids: CASRAGKGPSPLHF.

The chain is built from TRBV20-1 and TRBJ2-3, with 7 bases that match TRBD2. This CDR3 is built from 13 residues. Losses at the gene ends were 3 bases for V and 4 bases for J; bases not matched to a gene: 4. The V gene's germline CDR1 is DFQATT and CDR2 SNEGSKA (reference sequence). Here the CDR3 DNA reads TGCAGTGCTAGTGGCGGGAGCGCAGATACGCAGTATTTT. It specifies CSASGGSADTQYF.

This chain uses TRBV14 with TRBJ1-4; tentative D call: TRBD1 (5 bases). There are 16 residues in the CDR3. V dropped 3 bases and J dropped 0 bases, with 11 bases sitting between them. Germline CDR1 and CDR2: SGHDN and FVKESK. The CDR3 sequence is CASSQGTGATNEKLFF. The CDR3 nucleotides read TGTGCCAGCAGCCAGGGGACGGGGGCAACTAATGAAAAACTGTTTTTT.

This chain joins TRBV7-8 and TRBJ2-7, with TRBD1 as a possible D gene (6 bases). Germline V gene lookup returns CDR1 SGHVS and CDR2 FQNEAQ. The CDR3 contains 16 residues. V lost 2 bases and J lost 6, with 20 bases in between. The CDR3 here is CASSLNLGRGVGEQYF. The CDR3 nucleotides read TGTGCCAGCAGCTTAAATTTGGGCAGGGGTGTCGGCGAGCAGTACTTC.

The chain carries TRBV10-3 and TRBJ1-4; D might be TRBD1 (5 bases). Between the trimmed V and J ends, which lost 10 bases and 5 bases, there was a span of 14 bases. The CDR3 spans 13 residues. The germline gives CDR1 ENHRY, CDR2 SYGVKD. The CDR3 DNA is TGTGCCACCGGAGGGGCGGGAAATGAAAAACTGTTTTTT. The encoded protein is CATGGAGNEKLFF.

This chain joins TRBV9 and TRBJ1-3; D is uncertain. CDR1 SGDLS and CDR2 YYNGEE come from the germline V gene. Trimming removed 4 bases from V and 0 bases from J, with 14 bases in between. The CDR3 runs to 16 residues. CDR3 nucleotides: TGTGCCAGCAGCCAAACCACGCGGGTCTCTGGAAACACCATATATTTT. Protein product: CASSQTTRVSGNTIYF. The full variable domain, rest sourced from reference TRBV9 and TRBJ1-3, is DSGVTQTPKHLITATGQRVTLRCSPRSGDLSVYWYQQSLDQGLQFLIQYYNGEERAKGNILERFSAQQFPDLHSELNLSSLELGDSALYFCASSQTTRVSGNTIYFGEGSWLTVV.

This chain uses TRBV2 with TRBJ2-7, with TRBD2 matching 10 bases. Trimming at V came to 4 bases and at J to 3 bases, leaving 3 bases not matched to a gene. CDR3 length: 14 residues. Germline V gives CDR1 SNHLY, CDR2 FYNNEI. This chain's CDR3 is CASSVLAGNYEQYF. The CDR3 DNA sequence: TGTGCCAGCAGTGTACTAGCGGGGAACTACGAGCAGTACTTC.

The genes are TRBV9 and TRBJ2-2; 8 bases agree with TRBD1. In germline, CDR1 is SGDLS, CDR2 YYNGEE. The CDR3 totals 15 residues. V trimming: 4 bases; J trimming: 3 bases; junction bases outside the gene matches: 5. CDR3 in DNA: TGTGCCAGCAGCCCCCAGACAGGGGACACCGGGGAGCTGTTTTTT. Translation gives CASSPQTGDTGELFF. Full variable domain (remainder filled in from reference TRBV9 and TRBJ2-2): DSGVTQTPKHLITATGQRVTLRCSPRSGDLSVYWYQQSLDQGLQFLIQYYNGEERAKGNILERFSAQQFPDLHSELNLSSLELGDSALYFCASSPQTGDTGELFFGEGSRLTVL.

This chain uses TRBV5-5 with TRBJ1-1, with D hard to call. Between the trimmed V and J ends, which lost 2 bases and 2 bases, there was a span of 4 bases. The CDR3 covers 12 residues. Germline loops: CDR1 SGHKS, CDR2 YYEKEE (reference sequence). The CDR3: CASSLANTEAFF. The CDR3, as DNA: TGTGCCAGCAGCTTAGCTAACACTGAAGCTTTCTTT.

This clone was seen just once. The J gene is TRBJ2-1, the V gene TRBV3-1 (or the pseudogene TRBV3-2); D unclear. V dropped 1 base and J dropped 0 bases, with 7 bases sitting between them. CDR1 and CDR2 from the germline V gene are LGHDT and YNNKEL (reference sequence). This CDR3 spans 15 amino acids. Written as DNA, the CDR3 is TGTGCCAGCAGCCAAGTAGCCCTCTCCTACAATGAGCAGTTCTTC. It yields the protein CASSQVALSYNEQFF.

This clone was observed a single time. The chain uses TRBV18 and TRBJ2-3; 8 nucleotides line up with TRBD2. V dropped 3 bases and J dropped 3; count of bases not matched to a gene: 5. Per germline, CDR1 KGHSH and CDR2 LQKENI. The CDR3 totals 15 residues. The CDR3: CASSPAGGTTDTQYF. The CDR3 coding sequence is TGTGCCAGCTCACCGGCGGGGGGTACTACAGATACGCAGTATTTT.

The CDR3: CATQDRENQPQHF. DNA for the CDR3: TGCGCCACGCAGGACAGGGAAAATCAGCCCCAGCATTTT. The chain is built from TRBV10-2 and TRBJ1-5, with 8 bases fitting TRBD1. Trimming took 10 bases from V and 4 from J; bases not matched to a gene: 6. CDR1 is WSHSY and CDR2 is SAAADI in the germline V gene. This CDR3 comprises 13 residues.

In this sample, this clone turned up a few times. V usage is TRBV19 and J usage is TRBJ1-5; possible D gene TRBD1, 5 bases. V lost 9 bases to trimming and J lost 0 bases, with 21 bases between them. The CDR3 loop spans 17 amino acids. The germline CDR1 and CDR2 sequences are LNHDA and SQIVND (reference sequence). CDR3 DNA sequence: TGTGCCAGCATCGACATGTCAGGGCCGAGTAGCAATCAGCCCCAGCATTTT. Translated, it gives CASIDMSGPSSNQPQHF.

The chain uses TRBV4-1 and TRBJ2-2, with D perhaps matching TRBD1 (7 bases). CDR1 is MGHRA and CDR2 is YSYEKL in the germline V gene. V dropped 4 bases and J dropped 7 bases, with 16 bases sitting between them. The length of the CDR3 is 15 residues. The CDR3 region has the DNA TGCGCCAGCAGCCGACAGGGACTCGGAGGCGGGGAGCTGTTTTTT. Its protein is CASSRQGLGGGELFF.

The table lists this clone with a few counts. The CDR3 reads CSVEETGSGYTF. The CDR3 region has the DNA TGCAGCGTTGAAGAGACAGGGAGCGGCTACACCTTC. The chain couples TRBV29-1 to TRBJ1-2, with 7 bases fitting TRBD1. The CDR3 runs 12 residues. Looked up from germline, CDR1 is SQVTM and CDR2 is ANQGSEA. The V gene end was trimmed by 0 bases and the J gene end by 8 bases; junction bases not matched to a gene: 3.

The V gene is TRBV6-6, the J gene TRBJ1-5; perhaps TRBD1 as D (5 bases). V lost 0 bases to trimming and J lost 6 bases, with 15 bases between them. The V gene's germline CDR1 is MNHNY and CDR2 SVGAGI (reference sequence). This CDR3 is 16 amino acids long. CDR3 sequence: CASSYSGQGKVQPQHF. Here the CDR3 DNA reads TGTGCCAGCAGTTACTCAGGCCAGGGTAAGGTTCAGCCCCAGCATTTT.

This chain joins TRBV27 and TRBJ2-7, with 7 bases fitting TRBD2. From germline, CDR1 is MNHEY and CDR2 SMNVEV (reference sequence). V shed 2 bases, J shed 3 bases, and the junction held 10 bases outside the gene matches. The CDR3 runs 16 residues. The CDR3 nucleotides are TGTGCCAGCAGTTTAGCGGGAGAAAGGGCCTTCTACGAGCAGTACTTC. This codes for CASSLAGERAFYEQYF.

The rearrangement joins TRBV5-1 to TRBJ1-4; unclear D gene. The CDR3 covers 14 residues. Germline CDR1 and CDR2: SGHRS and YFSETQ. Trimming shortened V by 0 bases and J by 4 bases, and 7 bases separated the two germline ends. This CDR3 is CASSLATYNEKLFF. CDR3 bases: TGCGCCAGCAGCTTGGCGACTTATAATGAAAAACTGTTTTTT. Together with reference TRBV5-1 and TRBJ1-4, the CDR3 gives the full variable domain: KAGVTQTPRYLIKTRGQQVTLSCSPISGHRSVSWYQQTPGQGLQFLFEYFSETQRNKGNFPGRFSGRQFSNSRSEMNVSTLELGDSALYLCASSLATYNEKLFFGSGTQLSVL.